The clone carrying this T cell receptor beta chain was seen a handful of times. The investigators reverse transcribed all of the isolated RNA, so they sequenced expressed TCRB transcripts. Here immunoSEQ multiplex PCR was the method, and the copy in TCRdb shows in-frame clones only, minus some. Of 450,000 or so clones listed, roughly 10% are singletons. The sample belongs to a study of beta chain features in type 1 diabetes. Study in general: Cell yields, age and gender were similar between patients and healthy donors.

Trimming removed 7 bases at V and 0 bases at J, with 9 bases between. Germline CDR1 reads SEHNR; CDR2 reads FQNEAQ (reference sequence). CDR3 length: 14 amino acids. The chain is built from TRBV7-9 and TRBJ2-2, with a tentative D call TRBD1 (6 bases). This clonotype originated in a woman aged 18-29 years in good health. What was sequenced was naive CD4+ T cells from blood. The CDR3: CASKGGTNTGELFF. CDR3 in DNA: TGTGCCAGCAAAGGGGGTACGAACACCGGGGAGCTGTTTTTT.